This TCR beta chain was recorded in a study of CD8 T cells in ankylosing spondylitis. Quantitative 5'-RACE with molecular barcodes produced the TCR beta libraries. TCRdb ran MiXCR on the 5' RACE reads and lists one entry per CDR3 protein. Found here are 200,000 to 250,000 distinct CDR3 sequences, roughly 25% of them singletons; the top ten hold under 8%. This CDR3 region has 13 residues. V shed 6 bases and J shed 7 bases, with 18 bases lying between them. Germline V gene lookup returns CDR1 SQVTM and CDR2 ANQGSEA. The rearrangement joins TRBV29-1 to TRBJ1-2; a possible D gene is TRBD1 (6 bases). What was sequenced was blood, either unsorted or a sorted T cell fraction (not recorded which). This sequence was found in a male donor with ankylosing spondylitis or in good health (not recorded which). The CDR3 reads CSVLGLKGGGYTF. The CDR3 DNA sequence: TGCAGCGTCCTGGGCCTCAAGGGGGGTGGCTACACCTTC.